Presented here are 27 T cell receptor beta chains from one specimen sequenced in a study of CXCR3-negative and CXCR3-positive naive CD8 T cells. Whole-study findings and limits: CXCR3-positive naive cells carried more hydrophobic TRB CDR3s than CXCR3-negative ones.

Libraries of TRB cDNA were made by 5' RACE and carried UMIs. TCRdb reprocessed the 5' RACE reads and stores each CDR3 protein as one record, lacking DNA. The sample has about 150,000 distinct CDR3 sequences, and its top ten clones hold 0.45% to 0.6%. Their antigen targets remain unknown. The specimen sequenced was naive CXCR3+ CD8+ T cells from blood. This sample's subset: CD45RO-CCR7+CD27+CD95- naive CD8+ T cells expressing CXCR3 (TNR3+). The receptor set was obtained from a human donor in good health. Some clones in this sample may be carry-over from other donors' samples.

The J gene is TRBJ2-1, the V gene TRBV15; the TCRdb D gene call, TRBD2, has no DNA to confirm it. The germline gives CDR1 LNHNV, CDR2 YYDKDF (reference sequence). The CDR3 sequence is 16 residues long. CDR3 loop: CATSRAAGGPYNEQFF. The full variable domain, its missing parts supplied by reference TRBV15 and TRBJ2-1, is DAMVIQNPRYQVTQFGKPVTLSCSQTLNHNVMYWYQQKSSQAPKLLFHYYDKDFNNEADTPDNFQSRRPNTSFCFLDIRSPGLGDTAMYLCATSRAAGGPYNEQFFGPGTRLTVL.

The chain carries TRBV28 and TRBJ2-5; lacking DNA, the TRBD1 call made by TCRdb goes unchecked. The CDR3 is made up of 18 amino acids. Germline V gene lookup returns CDR1 MDHEN and CDR2 SYDVKM. The CDR3 is CASSLSHRGPWDKETQYF. The whole variable domain, filled in from reference TRBV28 and TRBJ2-5, reads DVKVTQSSRYLVKRTGEKVFLECVQDMDHENMFWYRQDPGLGLRLIYFSYDVKMKEKGDIPEGYSVSREKKERFSLILESASTNQTSMYLCASSLSHRGPWDKETQYFGPGTRLLVL.

This chain joins TRBV7-6 and TRBJ2-2; as DNA is missing, the TRBD1 call by TCRdb cannot be tested. The CDR3 loop spans 16 amino acids. The germline V gene has CDR1 SGHVS and CDR2 FNYEAQ. The CDR3 region is CASSRRDRGLIGELFF.

The chain combines TRBV6-6 with TRBJ1-1. The CDR3 is 13 residues long. In germline, CDR1 is MNHNY, CDR2 SVGAGI (reference sequence). This CDR3 is CASSWQQNTEAFF.

The gene calls are TRBV6-2 or TRBV6-3 and TRBJ1-1; without DNA, the TCRdb call of TRBD1 cannot be checked. Germline assignment: CDR1 MNHEY and CDR2 SVGEGT. The CDR3 consists of 15 residues. The CDR3 reads CASTYRLEGATEAFF.

V and J are TRBV6-1 and TRBJ2-7; TCRdb returns TRBD1, unconfirmable since there is no DNA. Germline CDR1 and CDR2: MNHNS and SASEGT. There are 14 residues in the CDR3. The CDR3 here is CASYPGQGPYEQYF.

The genes are TRBV29-1 and TRBJ1-1; TCRdb's D call, TRBD1, is unchecked because there is no DNA. This CDR3 is built from 13 residues. Germline V gene sequence: CDR1 SQVTM, CDR2 ANQGSEA. The CDR3 is CSAGTDLNTEAFF.

The V and J genes are TRBV5-6 and TRBJ2-1; the D call from TCRdb, TRBD1, cannot be confirmed without DNA. This CDR3 spans 15 amino acids. Germline loops: CDR1 SGHDT, CDR2 YYEEEE. The CDR3 sequence is CASSFGTSMSGEQFF.

CDR3 region: CASSQPIGQETQYF. The chain joins TRBV7-9 to TRBJ2-5. This CDR3 spans 14 amino acids. Germline-derived CDR1 and CDR2 are SEHNR and FQNEAQ (reference sequence). Variable domain in full (rest from reference TRBV7-9 and TRBJ2-5): DTGVSQNPRHKITKRGQNVTFRCDPISEHNRLYWYRQTLGQGPEFLTYFQNEAQLEKSRLLSDRFSAERPKGSFSTLEIQRTEQGDSAMYLCASSQPIGQETQYFGPGTRLLVL.

The CDR3 reads CASSKKRAFKQDTQYF. The chain couples TRBV6-5 to TRBJ2-3; TCRdb lists TRBD2, though no DNA is available to test this call. The CDR3 covers 16 residues. Germline values: CDR1 MNHEY, CDR2 SVGAGI.

The chain links TRBV5-1 to TRBJ2-5. Germline V CDR1 and CDR2: SGHRS, YFSETQ. This CDR3 region has 14 residues. CDR3 protein: CASSLVADQETQYF.

The gene calls are TRBV20-1 and TRBJ2-5; TCRdb names TRBD2, which stays unverified in the absence of DNA. Germline V lookup: CDR1 DFQATT, CDR2 SNEGSKA (reference sequence). The CDR3 runs to 16 residues. This CDR3 is CSAAPASGGGQETQYF.

The chain links TRBV14 to TRBJ2-1. Germline CDR1 and CDR2: SGHDN and FVKESK. CDR3 length equals 14 residues. This CDR3 reads CATGRPHSRNEQFF.

The V gene is TRBV9, the J gene TRBJ2-7; TCRdb lists TRBD1, though no DNA is available to test this call. CDR3 length equals 15 residues. Germline-derived CDR1 and CDR2 are SGDLS and YYNGEE. CDR3 amino acids: CASSEDGDRLAEQYF.

The genes are TRBV12-3 or TRBV12-4 and TRBJ1-2; lacking DNA, the TRBD1 call made by TCRdb goes unchecked. The CDR3 consists of 16 residues. CDR3 amino acids: CASSPILRDSSYGYTF.

The CDR3 region is CASSDRTYEQYF. The genes are TRBV2 and TRBJ2-7. The germline V gene encodes CDR1 SNHLY and CDR2 FYNNEI. CDR3 length: 12 residues. Full variable domain (missing parts from reference TRBV2 and TRBJ2-7): EPEVTQTPSHQVTQMGQEVILRCVPISNHLYFYWYRQILGQKVEFLVSFYNNEISEKSEIFDDQFSVERPDGSNFTLKIRSTKLEDSAMYFCASSDRTYEQYFGPGTRLTVT.

The chain has TRBV28 and TRBJ2-7; the TCRdb D gene call, TRBD2, has no DNA to confirm it. CDR1 and CDR2 from the germline V gene are MDHEN and SYDVKM. The CDR3 is made up of 14 amino acids. The CDR3 region is CASMKTSGYYEQYF.

V usage is TRBV7-9 and J usage is TRBJ2-7; no DNA is available, so the TRBD1 call from TCRdb remains unchecked. The germline V gene encodes CDR1 SEHNR and CDR2 FQNEAQ (reference sequence). The CDR3 is 11 residues long. This CDR3 reads CASSTGREQYF.

The chain combines TRBV29-1 with TRBJ2-7. This CDR3 is built from 12 residues. Germline CDR1 and CDR2: SQVTM and ANQGSEA. The CDR3 region is CSVEVGAYEQYF.

J is TRBJ2-1 and V is TRBV14; TCRdb proposes TRBD1, but this gene call is untestable without DNA. The CDR3 covers 12 residues. CDR1 SGHDN and CDR2 FVKESK come from the germline V gene. The CDR3 is CASSQAGVEQFF.

This chain connects TRBV28 to TRBJ2-1; TCRdb indicates TRBD1, and absent DNA this call remains unverified. This CDR3 has 16 amino acids. Germline V CDR1 and CDR2: MDHEN, SYDVKM. CDR3 loop: CASSLEGQGTYNEQFF.

The V and J genes are TRBV6-1 and TRBJ2-1. CDR3 length equals 15 residues. CDR1 and CDR2 from the germline V gene are MNHNS and SASEGT. CDR3 loop: CASSEGPSPYNEQFF.

V and J are TRBV11-2 and TRBJ2-7; TCRdb indicates TRBD2, and absent DNA this call remains unverified. CDR1 and CDR2 from the germline V gene are SGHAT and FQNNGV. The CDR3 consists of 18 residues. The CDR3 sequence: CASSLSPGLAGPRYEQYF.

The V gene is TRBV13, the J gene TRBJ1-1; no DNA is available, so the TRBD1 call from TCRdb remains unchecked. CDR3 size: 13 residues. From germline, CDR1 is PRHDT and CDR2 FYEKMQ (reference sequence). CDR3 protein: CASSPGQRRQAFF.

The rearrangement uses TRBV12-3 or TRBV12-4 and TRBJ2-1. The CDR3 runs to 14 residues. CDR3 residues: CPSSSSIKYNEQFF.

This chain's CDR3 is CASSLLVPSGIPDTQYF. This sequence joins TRBV28 and TRBJ2-3; lacking DNA, the TRBD2 call made by TCRdb goes unchecked. This CDR3 contains 17 residues. Germline CDR1 reads MDHEN; CDR2 reads SYDVKM.

The chain joins TRBV5-1 to TRBJ2-5. The V gene's germline CDR1 is SGHRS and CDR2 YFSETQ. The CDR3 is made up of 14 amino acids. CDR3 sequence reads: CASSLSNWQETQYF.